There are many counts of the clone carrying this TCR beta chain. What it recognizes is unknown. The CDR3 covers 14 residues. CDR1 is MDHEN, CDR2 SYDVKM, per germline. Trimming took 8 bases from V and 2 from J, leaving 16 bases between them. The data originate from a study of Graves' ophthalmopathy and Graves' hyperthyroidism. As for the study in general: The study drew peripheral blood at initial diagnosis, before any treatment.

Moderate-to-severe activity, with CAS ≥3, NOSPECS ≥4 and duration under 3 months, characterized the donors with ophthalmopathy. Clinicians diagnosed using symptoms, serum thyroxine, TRAb, thyroid ultrasound and orbital computed tomography. Study-level findings and limits: Blood contained most expanded thyroid clonotypes exceeding 0.001 frequency.

Researchers took RNA transcripts and amplified TCR beta CDR3 regions from them. The first round was an RT-PCR with HTBI primers, and the second round was a multiplex PCR. TCRdb re-called the multiplex PCR reads through MiXCR, storing one row per CDR3 protein. The profile shows approximately 210,000 distinct CDR3 sequences, approximately 28% of them singletons. The sequence was collected from a man in his fifties with Graves' ophthalmopathy. The sequenced sample was peripheral blood. The chain uses TRBV28 and TRBJ2-7; possibly TRBD2 for D (5 bases). CDR3 in amino acids: CASRPSRDPYEQYF. Here the CDR3 DNA reads TGTGCCAGCCGACCTTCCCGGGATCCCTACGAGCAGTACTTC.